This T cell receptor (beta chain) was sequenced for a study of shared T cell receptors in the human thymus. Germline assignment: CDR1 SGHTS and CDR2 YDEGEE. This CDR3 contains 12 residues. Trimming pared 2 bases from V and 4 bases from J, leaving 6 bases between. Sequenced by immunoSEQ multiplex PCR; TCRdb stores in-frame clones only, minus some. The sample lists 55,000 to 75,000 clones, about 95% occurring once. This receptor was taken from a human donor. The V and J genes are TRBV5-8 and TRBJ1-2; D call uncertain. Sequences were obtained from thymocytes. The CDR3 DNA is TGTGCCAGCAGCTTCAACCCCTATGGCTACACCTTC. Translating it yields CASSFNPYGYTF.